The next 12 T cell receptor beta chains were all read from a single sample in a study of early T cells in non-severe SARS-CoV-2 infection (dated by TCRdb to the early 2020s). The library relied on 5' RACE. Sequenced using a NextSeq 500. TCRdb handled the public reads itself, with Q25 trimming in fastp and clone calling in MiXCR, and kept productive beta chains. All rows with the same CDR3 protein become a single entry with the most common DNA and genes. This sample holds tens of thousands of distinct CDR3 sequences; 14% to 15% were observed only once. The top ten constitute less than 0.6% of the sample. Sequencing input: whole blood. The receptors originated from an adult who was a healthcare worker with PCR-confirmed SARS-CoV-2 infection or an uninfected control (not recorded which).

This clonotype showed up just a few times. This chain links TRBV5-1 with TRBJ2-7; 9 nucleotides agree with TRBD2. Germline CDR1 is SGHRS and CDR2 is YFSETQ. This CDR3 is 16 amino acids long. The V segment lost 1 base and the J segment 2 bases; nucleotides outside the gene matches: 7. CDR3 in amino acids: CASSLSIAGAAYEQYV. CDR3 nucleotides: TGCGCCAGCAGCTTGTCAATAGCGGGGGCCGCCTACGAGCAGTACGTC.

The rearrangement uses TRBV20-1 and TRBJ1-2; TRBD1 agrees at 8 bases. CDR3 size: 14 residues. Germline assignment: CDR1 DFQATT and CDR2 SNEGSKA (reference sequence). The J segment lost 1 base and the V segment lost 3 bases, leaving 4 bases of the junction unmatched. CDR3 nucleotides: TGCAGTGCTAGTAGGGACAGGCATAACTATGGCTACACCTTC. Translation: CSASRDRHNYGYTF.

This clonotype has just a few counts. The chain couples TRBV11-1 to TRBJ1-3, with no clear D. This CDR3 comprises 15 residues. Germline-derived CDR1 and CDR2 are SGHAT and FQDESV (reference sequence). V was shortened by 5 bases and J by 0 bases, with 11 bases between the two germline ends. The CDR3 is CASSQHPDSGNTIYF. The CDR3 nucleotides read TGTGCCAGCAGCCAACATCCGGACTCTGGAAACACCATATATTTT.

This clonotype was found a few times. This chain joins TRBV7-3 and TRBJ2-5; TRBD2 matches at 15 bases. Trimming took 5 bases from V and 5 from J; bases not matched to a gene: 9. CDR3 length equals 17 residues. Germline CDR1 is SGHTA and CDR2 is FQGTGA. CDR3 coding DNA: TGTGCCAGCAGCCCAAGCGGGACTAGCGGGGGGTTTGAGACCCAGTACTTC. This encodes CASSPSGTSGGFETQYF.

CDR3 region: CASSVGERTSGYNEQFF. The CDR3 nucleotides are TGTGCCAGCAGCGTAGGAGAAAGGACTAGCGGTTACAATGAGCAGTTCTTC. V is TRBV9 and J is TRBJ2-1; 10 bases agree with TRBD2. V was pared by 0 bases and J by 4 bases, with 7 bases of the junction left unmatched. Germline V gene lookup returns CDR1 SGDLS and CDR2 YYNGEE. The CDR3 length is 17 residues.

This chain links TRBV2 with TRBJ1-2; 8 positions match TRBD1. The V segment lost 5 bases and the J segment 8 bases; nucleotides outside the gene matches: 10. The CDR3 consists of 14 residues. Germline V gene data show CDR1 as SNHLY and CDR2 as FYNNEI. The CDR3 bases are TGTGCCAGCAGTCGGACAGGGACCTCTCAGGGCTACACCTTC. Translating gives CASSRTGTSQGYTF.

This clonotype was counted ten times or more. CDR3 DNA: TGTGCCAGCACCATCACGTCGGGGCATAATGAAAAACTGTTTTTT. Translation: CASTITSGHNEKLFF. The gene calls are TRBV5-5 and TRBJ1-4; D is perhaps TRBD1 (5 bases). From germline, CDR1 is SGHKS and CDR2 YYEKEE (reference sequence). The CDR3 is made up of 15 amino acids. Between the trimmed V and J ends, which lost 6 bases and 4 bases, there was a span of 16 bases.

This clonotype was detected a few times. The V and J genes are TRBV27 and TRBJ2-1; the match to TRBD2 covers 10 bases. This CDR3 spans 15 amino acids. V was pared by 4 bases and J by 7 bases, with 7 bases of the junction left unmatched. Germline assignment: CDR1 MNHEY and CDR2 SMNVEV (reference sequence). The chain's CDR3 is CASSSLAGGWNEQFF. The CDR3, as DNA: TGTGCCAGCAGTTCATTAGCGGGGGGTTGGAATGAGCAGTTCTTC.

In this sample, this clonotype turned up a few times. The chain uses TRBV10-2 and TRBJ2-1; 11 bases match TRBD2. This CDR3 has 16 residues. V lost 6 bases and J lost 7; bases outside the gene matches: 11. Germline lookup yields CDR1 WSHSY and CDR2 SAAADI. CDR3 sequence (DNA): TGCGCCAGCAGCGAGAAGGGGACTAGCGGAAAAAATGAGCAGTTCTTC. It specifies CASSEKGTSGKNEQFF.

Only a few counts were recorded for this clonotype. This CDR3 is CSVEGSRNRGSTDTQYF. The CDR3, as DNA: TGCAGCGTTGAAGGCAGTAGGAACAGGGGGAGCACAGATACGCAGTATTTT. The J gene is TRBJ2-3, the V gene TRBV29-1, with TRBD1 matching 8 bases. Germline trimming cut 1 base from V and 0 bases from J; bases unmatched to any gene: 9. The germline V gene has CDR1 SQVTM and CDR2 ANQGSEA. This CDR3 comprises 17 residues.

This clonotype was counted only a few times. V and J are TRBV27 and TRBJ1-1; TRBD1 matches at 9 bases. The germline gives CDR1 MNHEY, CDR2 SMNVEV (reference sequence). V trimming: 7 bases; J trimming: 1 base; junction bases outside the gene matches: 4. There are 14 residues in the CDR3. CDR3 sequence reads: CASKPTGGNTEAFF. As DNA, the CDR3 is TGTGCCAGCAAACCGACAGGGGGGAACACTGAAGCTTTCTTT.

The CDR3 region has the DNA TGTGCCAGCGTGGGACAGGGAGGCACTGAAGCTTTCTTT. It translates to CASVGQGGTEAFF. The chain couples TRBV7-9 to TRBJ1-1; 9 bases fit TRBD1. V shed 8 bases, J shed 4 bases, and the junction held 5 bases outside the gene matches. Germline CDR1 and CDR2: SEHNR and FQNEAQ (reference sequence). This CDR3 is 13 amino acids long.